These T cell receptor beta chains were read from a single sample in a study of CD8 T cells in ankylosing spondylitis. TCRdb re-derived calls from the 5' RACE reads in MiXCR, one entry per CDR3 protein. Among under 200,000 distinct CDR3 sequences listed, under 14% were seen once. Input material: blood, either unsorted or a sorted T cell fraction (not recorded which). Receptor source: a male donor with ankylosing spondylitis or in good health (not recorded which). The CDR3 runs from the conserved cysteine through the conserved F or W. Each record gives: D gene, J gene, clone size, V gene, CDR3 DNA, CDR3 protein. A D gene is named only where the DNA matches it firmly. Clone size appears in some rows only: once, few, many, or a class for an expanded clone.

. | TRBJ2-7 | many | TRBV15 | TGTGCCACCAGCAGAGATCGGAACGAGCAGTACTTC | CATSRDRNEQYF
TRBD1 | TRBJ1-2 | . | TRBV30 | TGTGCCTGGGGGACAGGGGGAGACTATGGCTACACCTTC | CAWGTGGDYGYTF
. | TRBJ2-5 | many | TRBV7-2 | TGTGCCAGCAGCTTACAGTCGACAGCTCAAGAGACCCAGTACTTC | CASSLQSTAQETQYF
TRBD1 | TRBJ2-1 | many | TRBV3-1 | TGTGCCAGCAGCCAAGTCCCTGACAGGGCCGATGAGCAGTTCTTC | CASSQVPDRADEQFF
. | TRBJ2-7 | many | TRBV6-2/TRBV6-3 | TGTGCCAGCAGTTACTCGAGCTCCTACGAGCAGTACTTC | CASSYSSSYEQYF
. | TRBJ2-3 | few | TRBV7-9 | TGTGCCAGTGAACTCGGGACTGGCGGGTCCCCATATACGCAGTATTTT | CASELGTGGSPYTQYF
TRBD1 | TRBJ2-5 | . | TRBV7-9 | TGTGCCAGCAGCATTCGGGACAGGGCACAAGAGACCCAGTACTTC | CASSIRDRAQETQYF
. | TRBJ1-1 | many | TRBV12-3/TRBV12-4 | TGTGCCAGCAGCCAAAACCAAGGGGTTTCCACTGAAGCTTTCTTT | CASSQNQGVSTEAFF
. | TRBJ2-7 | many | TRBV20-1 | TGCAGTGCTAGAGAAGTTGCGGTCACGGGGGAGCAGTACTTC | CSAREVAVTGEQYF
TRBD2 | TRBJ2-3 | many | TRBV7-7 | TGTGCCAGCAGCTTAGGAGTAGCGGGAGGGAGCACAGATACGCAGTATTTT | CASSLGVAGGSTDTQYF
. | TRBJ1-6 | many | TRBV9 | TGTGCCAGCAGCGTAGGGAGGGCGCGGAATTCACCCCTCCACTTT | CASSVGRARNSPLHF
TRBD1 | TRBJ2-2 | few | TRBV19 | TGTGCCAGTAGTCGGGACAGTAACACCGGGGAGCTGTTTTTT | CASSRDSNTGELFF
TRBD1 | TRBJ1-3 | many | TRBV11-2 | TGTGCCAGCAGCTATACCGGGGGACAGGGGGAACGAAACACCATATATTTT | CASSYTGGQGERNTIYF
. | TRBJ1-3 | many | TRBV7-8 | TGTGCCAGCAGCTTCGGACAGAGCTCTGGAAACACCATATATTTT | CASSFGQSSGNTIYF
. | TRBJ2-2 | many | TRBV5-6 | TGTGCCAGCAGCCCCGTTTTGGGGGAGCTGTTTTTT | CASSPVLGELFF
. | TRBJ2-3 | few | TRBV5-6 | TGTGCCAGCAGCGCGAAATCCAGGGAAACAGATACGCAGTATTTT | CASSAKSRETDTQYF
. | TRBJ1-2 | . | TRBV7-2 | TGTGCCAGCAGCTTACCGGGGCCCCGCTATGGCTACACCTTC | CASSLPGPRYGYTF
TRBD1 | TRBJ1-2 | few | TRBV7-9 | TGTGCCAGCAGCCCCCGGGACAGCGGCTTGTATGGCTACACCTTC | CASSPRDSGLYGYTF
. | TRBJ1-2 | few | TRBV19 | TGTGCCAGTAGTATGATCCGGGATGCTGGCTACACCTTC | CASSMIRDAGYTF
TRBD1 | TRBJ2-1 | . | TRBV23-1 | TGCGCCAGCACCACAGGGGGCCTTTACAATGAGCAGTTCTTC | CASTTGGLYNEQFF
TRBD1 | TRBJ1-5 | many | TRBV3-1 | TGTGCCAGCAGCCAAGAGGGACAGCCCGATCAGCCCCAGCATTTT | CASSQEGQPDQPQHF
TRBD2 | TRBJ2-3 | few | TRBV11-2 | TGTGCCAGCAGCTTAGAGGCTAGCGGGAGGGGTGGCGGTACGCAGTATTTT | CASSLEASGRGGGTQYF
. | TRBJ1-4 | few | TRBV5-1 | TGCGCCAGCGGCACAGGGAGGGGTAATGAAAAACTGTTTTTT | CASGTGRGNEKLFF
TRBD1 | TRBJ2-2 | . | TRBV5-1 | TGCGCCAGCAGCTTGGGTTTGTGGACAGGGGATGCCGGGGAGCTGTTTTTT | CASSLGLWTGDAGELFF
TRBD2 | TRBJ2-7 | . | TRBV29-1 | TGCAGCGTCGAGAGGACTAGCGGGGGCTCCTACGAGCAGTACTTC | CSVERTSGGSYEQYF
. | TRBJ2-5 | . | TRBV27 | TGTGCCAGCAGTTTATCGGTTGGTGGTGGTGGAGTGGATCAAGAGACCCAGTACTTC | CASSLSVGGGGVDQETQYF
TRBD2 | TRBJ2-3 | many | TRBV5-1 | TGCGCCAGCAGTGAGCGGGGAGGGGGCACAGATACGCAGTATTTT | CASSERGGGTDTQYF
TRBD2 | TRBJ2-3 | . | TRBV6-2/TRBV6-3 | TGTGCCAGCGGGATAGCGGGGGCGAATACGCAGTATTTT | CASGIAGANTQYF
TRBD2 | TRBJ2-5 | many | TRBV7-6 | TGTGCCAGCAGCCAAGGAACTAGCGGTCACGGGGCCCAGTACTTC | CASSQGTSGHGAQYF
. | TRBJ1-5 | few | TRBV6-5 | TGTGCCAGCAGTTACTCGTGGAGGAGTGCAGGCAATCAGCCCCAGCATTTT | CASSYSWRSAGNQPQHF
TRBD2 | TRBJ2-1 | once | TRBV3-1 | TGTGCCAGCTGTTCCATGGGGACTAGCGGGAGCTCCTTGTTGGATGAGCAGTTCTTC | CASCSMGTSGSSLLDEQFF
TRBD1 | TRBJ1-2 | many | TRBV5-1 | TGCGCCAGCAGCTTCGGGGACAGGAATTATGGTGGCTACACCTTC | CASSFGDRNYGGYTF
TRBD2 | TRBJ2-7 | many | TRBV7-2 | TGTGCCAGCAGCCAGACTAGCGGACAAATCTACGAGCAGTACTTC | CASSQTSGQIYEQYF
. | TRBJ1-5 | . | TRBV15 | TGTGCCACCAGCAGCACCACCTACCTAAGCGTCCAGCATTTT | CATSSTTYLSVQHF
. | TRBJ2-7 | many | TRBV10-3 | TGTGCCATCAGCATGACTGCGATAAACTACGAGCAGTACTTC | CAISMTAINYEQYF
. | TRBJ1-1 | many | TRBV3-1 | TGTGCCAGCAGACCCTTCGACAGGATGAACACTGAAGCTTTCTTT | CASRPFDRMNTEAFF
TRBD1 | TRBJ1-2 | many | TRBV3-1 | TGTGCCAGCAGCCCGGGACAGCCGAGGTATGGCTACACCTTC | CASSPGQPRYGYTF
. | TRBJ1-1 | many | TRBV12-3/TRBV12-4 | TGTGCCAGCAGTTTATCTAGAGACCGGGGGGCTTTCTTT | CASSLSRDRGAFF
TRBD2 | TRBJ2-1 | many | TRBV12-3/TRBV12-4 | TGTGCCAGCACCTTAGCGGGAGGGTTTTACAATGAGCAGTTCTTC | CASTLAGGFYNEQFF
. | TRBJ2-5 | many | TRBV29-1 | TGCAGCGTTGAGGTCTTAGCTTCTTCGAGGGGAGAGACCCAGTACTTC | CSVEVLASSRGETQYF
. | TRBJ2-2 | few | TRBV28 | TGTGCCATTTCAGGGGGGGTTCGGGAGCTGTTTTTT | CAISGGVRELFF
TRBD2 | TRBJ2-5 | many | TRBV3-1 | TGTGCCAGCAGCCAAGTTGGGCGGGAGCATCGTGAGACCCAGTACTTC | CASSQVGREHRETQYF
. | TRBJ2-1 | . | TRBV19 | TGTGCCAGTAGTTTCGAACAGGCGAGCTCCTGCAATGAGCAGTTCTTC | CASSFEQASSCNEQFF
. | TRBJ1-4 | many | TRBV28 | . | CASRPVGQGSSPILF
. | TRBJ2-5 | few | TRBV12-3/TRBV12-4 | TGTGCCAGCAGTTTAGGAGTGGCTAGACCACAAGAGACCCAGTACTTC | CASSLGVARPQETQYF
. | TRBJ1-5 | . | TRBV6-1 | TGTGCCAGCAGTGAAATACGGTCAGTTTTT | CASSEIRSVF
TRBD1 | TRBJ1-4 | few | TRBV7-9 | TGTGCCAGCAGCCCCGACAGGGGAGGAGTAGCTAATGAAAAACTGTTTTTT | CASSPDRGGVANEKLFF
. | TRBJ1-1 | . | TRBV27 | TGTGCCAGCAGTTTGAGCCGACTGAACACTGAAGCTTTCTTT | CASSLSRLNTEAFF
TRBD1 | TRBJ2-3 | many | TRBV12-3/TRBV12-4 | TGTGCCAGCAGCAGGACAGGAAGCACAGATACGCAGTATTTT | CASSRTGSTDTQYF
. | TRBJ2-2 | many | TRBV20-1 | TGCAGTGCAGGAGGGGGGGCCGGGGAGCTGTTTTTT | CSAGGGAGELFF
. | TRBJ2-1 | many | TRBV12-3/TRBV12-4 | TGTGCCAGTTCGTTAGCGAGGTCCTACAATGAGCAGTTCTTC | CASSLARSYNEQFF
. | TRBJ2-1 | many | TRBV5-1 | TGCGCCAGCAGCTTAAAAGGGGGAGGTAATGAGCAGTTCTTC | CASSLKGGGNEQFF
TRBD2 | TRBJ2-2 | many | TRBV5-1 | TGCGCCAGCGCCCTGGCGGGGGGGAACACCGGGGAGCTGTTTTTT | CASALAGGNTGELFF
TRBD2 | TRBJ2-4 | . | TRBV12-3/TRBV12-4 | TGTACCAGCTGCACGGGGACTAGCGGGGGCCGGGAAGCCAAAAACATTCAGTACTTC | CTSCTGTSGGREAKNIQYF
TRBD2 | TRBJ2-1 | many | TRBV3-1 | TGTGCCAGCAGCCTACGTGGCGGAACTAGCGGGAATGAGCAGTTCTTC | CASSLRGGTSGNEQFF
. | TRBJ1-6 | few | TRBV7-9 | TGTGCCAGCAGCTTCGGGGGAGATTCACCCCTCCACTTT | CASSFGGDSPLHF
. | TRBJ2-3 | many | TRBV19 | TGTGCCAGTAGCCCCCAGCGAAGCGGAGGCACAGATACGCAGTATTTT | CASSPQRSGGTDTQYF